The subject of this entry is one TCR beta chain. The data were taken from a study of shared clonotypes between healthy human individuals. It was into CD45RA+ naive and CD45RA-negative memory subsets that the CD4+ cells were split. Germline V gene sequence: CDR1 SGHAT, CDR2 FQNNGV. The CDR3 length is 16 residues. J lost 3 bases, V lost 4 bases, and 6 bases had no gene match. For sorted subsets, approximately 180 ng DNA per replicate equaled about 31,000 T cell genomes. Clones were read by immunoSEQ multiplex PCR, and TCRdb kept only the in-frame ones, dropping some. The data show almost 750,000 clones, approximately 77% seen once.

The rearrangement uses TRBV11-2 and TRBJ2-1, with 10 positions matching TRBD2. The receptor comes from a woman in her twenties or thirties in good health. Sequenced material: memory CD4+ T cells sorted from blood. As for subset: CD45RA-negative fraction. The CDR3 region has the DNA TGTGCCAGCAGCTCCGGCGGACTAGCGGTCTACAATGAGCAGTTCTTC. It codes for CASSSGGLAVYNEQFF.